Listed here is a single T cell receptor (beta chain). Antigen unknown. The sample originates from a study of cytomegalovirus exposure and HLA in healthy donors. 13 Jbeta primers and 60 Vbeta primers were used for the PCR. Method: immunoSEQ multiplex PCR; TCRdb's copy keeps in-frame clones and lacks some. The sample lists about 120,000 clones; approximately 79% were seen once. Germline V CDR1 and CDR2: MNHEY, SMNVEV (reference sequence). Trimming cost V 5 bases and J 2 bases, with 12 bases left between them. The CDR3 is 15 amino acids. Study-level points and caveats: An ancestry cluster, one associated with Asian ancestry, reportedly showed fewer N-insertions than the approximately 720-donor mean in a later analysis. It was in a later analysis that TCR association rates were seen to vary by HLA locus, highest for DRB1 and lowest for HLA-C. There were fewer than 200 TCR beta chains listed as cytomegalovirus-associated.

The sample taken for sequencing was PBMCs. The TCR originated in a man aged 25 to 45 in good health and CMV-seronegative. The chain has TRBV27 and TRBJ1-4; D is possibly TRBD1 (5 bases). The CDR3 sequence is CASSQGSGTNEKLFF. In nucleotides, the CDR3 is TGTGCCAGCAGTCAGGGATCCGGGACTAATGAAAAACTGTTTTTT.